This record concerns one T cell receptor (beta chain) sequence. Its antigen is unidentified. These data are taken from a study of T cells after posttransplantation cyclophosphamide. Germline assignment: CDR1 SGHTA and CDR2 FQGTGA. The CDR3 length is 15 residues. V shed 2 bases and J shed 2 bases, with 11 bases lying between them. A marrow graft followed busulfan-fludarabine conditioning, with cyclophosphamide on days +3 and +4. Using immunoSEQ multiplex PCR, the repertoire was profiled, and TCRdb retains in-frame clones only, with some absent. The sample holds about 20,000 clones, 70% to 85% seen once. Study-wide results and caveats: Blood and skin or GI T cell repertoires showed limited TRB overlap.

The source is a male patient aged 25 to 39 who received an allogeneic stem cell transplant from a related donor, was CMV-positive, and had acute GVHD only. Some of the T cells might come from the graft donor. The sequences come from PBMCs, collected after an allogeneic stem cell transplant with post-transplant cyclophosphamide. The chain uses TRBV7-3 and TRBJ2-3; D is possibly TRBD2 (7 bases). The CDR3 spells CASSLVGGATDTQYF. CDR3 in DNA: TGTGCCAGCAGCTTAGTTGGGGGGGCCACAGATACGCAGTATTTT.